Shown below are 16 T cell receptor beta chains from a single sample sequenced in a study of T cell changes during pregnancy in multiple sclerosis. Produced via immunoSEQ multiplex PCR; TCRdb's table is partial and in-frame only. The sample contains some 70,000 clones, 85% to 95% of which appear only once. Source: CD8+ T cells from peripheral blood mononuclear cells, taken in the third trimester of pregnancy. Receptors were obtained from a female donor in good health, enrolled as a control in a pregnancy study.

The chain employs TRBV6-6 and TRBJ1-3; 7 bases fit TRBD1. Germline assignment: CDR1 MNHNY and CDR2 SVGAGI (reference sequence). The V and J ends lost 8 bases and 2 bases, in that order; junction bases with no gene match: 3. The CDR3 is made up of 13 amino acids. This CDR3 is CASLTGAGNTIYF. CDR3 sequence (DNA): TGTGCCAGCCTTACAGGGGCTGGAAACACCATATATTTT.

The CDR3 nucleotides read TGTGCCAGCACCGTAGTCCCAGGGGACACTGAAGCTTTCTTT. This encodes CASTVVPGDTEAFF. The chain uses TRBV6-5 and TRBJ1-1, with a tentative D call TRBD1 (6 bases). V lost 7 bases and J lost 3, with 15 bases in between. The CDR3 contains 14 residues. Per the germline V gene, CDR1 is MNHEY and CDR2 is SVGAGI.

The chain uses TRBV7-9 and TRBJ2-7; 13 bases line up with TRBD2. V shed 5 bases, J shed 4 bases, and the junction held 5 bases outside the gene matches. The CDR3 length is 15 residues. Germline V gene data show CDR1 as SEHNR and CDR2 as FQNEAQ (reference sequence). The CDR3 DNA reads TGTGCCAGCAGCCCCGGGACTAGCGGGGCATACGAGCAGTACTTC. Protein sequence: CASSPGTSGAYEQYF. Looking up the rest from reference TRBV7-9 and TRBJ2-7 gives the full variable domain: DTGVSQNPRHKITKRGQNVTFRCDPISEHNRLYWYRQTLGQGPEFLTYFQNEAQLEKSRLLSDRFSAERPKGSFSTLEIQRTEQGDSAMYLCASSPGTSGAYEQYFGPGTRLTVT.

This chain links TRBV7-9 with TRBJ2-3; 10 bases are shared with TRBD2. CDR1 SEHNR and CDR2 FQNEAQ come from the germline V gene (reference sequence). V shed 1 base, J shed 2 bases, and the junction held 6 bases outside the gene matches. This CDR3 is 17 amino acids long. CDR3 DNA sequence: TGTGCCAGCAGCTTAGGTGGGACTAGCGACTCCACAGATACGCAGTATTTT. Residues: CASSLGGTSDSTDTQYF.

The rearrangement joins TRBV21-1 to TRBJ1-5; the table assigns TRBD1, which was not confirmed against the DNA. TRBV21-1 is annotated as a pseudogene. The CDR3 has 22 residues. CDR3 in DNA: TGTGCCAGCAGCAAAGAGAGTAGGACAATTATTTCCCCGTGGACGAATAATCAGCCCCAGCATTTT. This gives the protein CASSKESRTIISPWTNNQPQHF.

The rearrangement joins TRBV29-1 to TRBJ2-1; TRBD2 agrees at 7 bases. The junction had 6 bases not matched to a gene; V was cut back by 5 bases and J by 5 bases. This CDR3 is built from 13 residues. CDR1 is SQVTM and CDR2 is ANQGSEA in the germline V gene. This chain's CDR3 is CSVITGGNNEQFF. CDR3 bases: TGCAGCGTTATCACGGGGGGAAACAATGAGCAGTTCTTC.

The chain carries TRBV7-2 and TRBJ1-1; D not resolved. The CDR3 has 13 residues. V was cut by 7 bases and J by 1 base, with 10 bases left in between. CDR1 and CDR2 from the germline V gene are SGHTA and FQGNSA. The CDR3 loop reads CASTMTGNTEAFF. As DNA, the CDR3 is TGTGCCAGCACCATGACGGGGAACACTGAAGCTTTCTTT.

The chain couples TRBV19 to TRBJ1-1; D not certain. Trimming pared 2 bases from V and 1 base from J, leaving 5 bases between. This CDR3 comprises 13 residues. The germline V gene encodes CDR1 LNHDA and CDR2 SQIVND (reference sequence). The CDR3, as DNA: TGTGCCAGTAGTATATACAGGAACACTGAAGCTTTCTTT. It translates to CASSIYRNTEAFF.

The rearrangement uses TRBV6-5 and TRBJ2-1; TRBD2 matches at 10 bases. V shed 6 bases, J shed 1 base, and the junction held 3 bases outside the gene matches. Germline V gene data show CDR1 as MNHEY and CDR2 as SVGAGI. This CDR3 contains 15 residues. The CDR3 region has the DNA TGTGCCAGCAGCAATAGCGGGGGGTCCTACAATGAGCAGTTCTTC. Translating gives CASSNSGGSYNEQFF.

The J gene is TRBJ1-2, the V gene TRBV14, with D maybe TRBD1 (6 bases). The V and J ends lost 4 bases and 5 bases respectively, with 11 bases between them. CDR1 and CDR2 (germline): SGHDN, FVKESK. This CDR3 region has 13 residues. Here the CDR3 DNA reads TGTGCCAGCAGCCCTACAGGGACATATGGCTACACCTTC. Translated: CASSPTGTYGYTF.

V gene TRBV7-9 combines with J gene TRBJ1-1; maybe TRBD1 (5 bases). The CDR3 sequence is 13 residues long. The V end was cut by 6 bases, the J end by 1 base, with 9 bases between. Per germline, CDR1 SEHNR and CDR2 FQNEAQ (reference sequence). CDR3 amino acids: CASRLQENTEAFF. As DNA, the CDR3 is TGTGCCAGCAGACTACAGGAGAACACTGAAGCTTTCTTT.

This clone is a singleton in its sample. This chain links TRBV9 with TRBJ2-1; 12 bases map to TRBD2. With 0 bases clipped from V and 13 bases from J, the junction kept 2 bases outside the gene matches. Germline V lookup: CDR1 SGDLS, CDR2 YYNGEE. The CDR3 has 13 amino acids. The CDR3 bases are TGTGCCAGCAGCGTAGGACTAGCGGGGGAACAGTTCTTC. Translated, it gives CASSVGLAGEQFF.

V and J are TRBV11-2 and TRBJ1-1; 7 nucleotides line up with TRBD1. CDR3 length: 12 residues. V shed 5 bases and J 5 bases; nucleotides not matched to a gene: 2. The germline CDR1 and CDR2 sequences are SGHAT and FQNNGV. CDR3 nucleotide sequence: TGTGCCAGCAGCCCCAGGGGGACTGAAGCTTTCTTT. This translates into CASSPRGTEAFF.

The chain employs TRBV7-2 and TRBJ1-2, with a tentative D call TRBD1 (5 bases). The germline gives CDR1 SGHTA, CDR2 FQGNSA. The CDR3 is 15 residues long. V was trimmed by 5 bases and J by 7 bases, leaving 20 bases between them. The CDR3 loop is CASSGADPGPAGYTF. CDR3 DNA sequence: TGTGCCAGCAGCGGGGCCGATCCTGGGCCGGCTGGCTACACCTTC. Full variable domain (remainder filled in from reference TRBV7-2 and TRBJ1-2): GAGVSQSPSNKVTEKGKDVELRCDPISGHTALYWYRQSLGQGLEFLIYFQGNSAPDKSGLPSDRFSAERTGGSVSTLTIQRTQQEDSAVYLCASSGADPGPAGYTFGSGTRLTVV.

The chain has TRBV5-6 and TRBJ2-5; TRBD2 is a possible D gene (6 bases). The germline CDR1 and CDR2 sequences are SGHDT and YYEEEE. Trimming removed 3 bases at V and 5 bases at J, with 14 bases between. The CDR3 loop spans 14 amino acids. The CDR3 region has the DNA TGTGCCAGCAGCTGGGCTAGGGAGGAGGAGACCCAGTACTTC. Amino acid sequence: CASSWAREEETQYF. Full variable domain (remainder filled in from reference TRBV5-6 and TRBJ2-5): DAGVTQSPTHLIKTRGQQVTLRCSPKSGHDTVSWYQQALGQGPQFIFQYYEEEERQRGNFPDRFSGHQFPNYSSELNVNALLLGDSALYLCASSWAREEETQYFGPGTRLLVL.

The CDR3 DNA reads as TGTGCCAGCAGTTATGTGGAGAATACCGGGGAGCTGTTTTTT. As protein: CASSYVENTGELFF. The chain couples TRBV27 to TRBJ2-2; D remains ambiguous. The CDR3 sequence is 14 residues long. The germline gives CDR1 MNHEY, CDR2 SMNVEV (reference sequence). Trimming took 4 bases from V and 5 from J, leaving 11 bases between them.